This T cell receptor beta chain was sequenced during a study of shared clonotypes between healthy human individuals (dated by TCRdb to about 2020). Concerning the study at large: Three men and two women, aged 18 to 49 years, made up the cohort. For each donor, CD4 naive and CD4 memory were each run on three plates, CD8 naive on two plates, and CD8 memory on one plate. Blood TCR repertoires of five healthy adults were deeply sequenced to estimate repertoire size and the extent of clonotype sharing between individuals. Different laboratories and diverse techniques were used to prepare libraries and sequence TCR repertoires, to increase sequencing depth and limit assay-specific biases. Per donor, leukapheresis produced somewhere between about 0.85 and 8.9 billion PBMCs.

Findings and caveats that apply to the study as a whole: Estimated clonotype richness was generally larger for naive than for memory subsets. About 4.5% of naive CD4, around 3.5% of naive CD8, about 2.5% of memory CD4, and around 0.4% of memory CD8 clonotypes were shared across several donors. Compared with non-shared clonotypes, clonotypes shared by all four sorted-subset donors had higher generation probabilities. Even with the large sequencing depth, rarefaction of the sorted-subset datasets indicated that sequencing was incomplete. Sampling was restricted to blood, and TCR repertoires in tissue are likely to differ from TCR repertoires in blood. The genetic and exposure-history diversity represented was limited by the small number of donors. Based on pairwise subsampling, the degree of clonotype sharing among donors was expected to be affected by sequencing depth.

Donors were healthy HIV-negative adults with no recently reported acute infections or vaccinations. Every donor was a Caucasian adult residing in Nashville, Tennessee, USA. CD4+ T cells were enriched by magnetic negative selection; naive cells were then positively selected on CD45RA, and the negative fraction formed the memory subset. Blood was obtained by leukapheresis, after which PBMCs were separated by Ficoll-Histopaque density gradient centrifugation and cryopreserved in liquid nitrogen vapor phase. Analytical flow cytometry was used to check the purity and quantity of each magnetically sorted T cell population. Each sorted fraction had its genomic DNA isolated and then quantified by UV absorbance on a Nanodrop 2000c. TCR CDR3 regions were amplified from genomic DNA by multiplex PCR using the deep immunoSEQ assay. Extracted genomic DNA from each cell subset was spread evenly across all wells of several immunoSEQ 96-well plates, with each plate serving as a replicate. For sorted subsets, each replicate PCR was loaded with 200 ng genomic DNA, equivalent to approximately 33,000 T cell genomes. Purified libraries were measured with a Qubit 3.0 fluorometer, size-checked on a Bioanalyzer 2100, and measured again with the KAPA Library Quantification kit. A separate single-read 150-cycle Illumina NextSeq 550 flow cell was used to sequence each immunoSEQ 96-well plate. The paper's processing steps were these. Because only junctional sequences without quality scores were contained in the immunoSEQ output, filtering matching that applied to full-length reads could not be performed. Sequences were annotated with PyIR, a Python wrapper for IgBLAST v1.9, and V/J genes and CDR3 were assigned using IMGT germline references. Any read was removed if the V/J assignment was weak (E-value above 1e-6), the CDR3 was missing, or the read contained stop codons, out-of-frame junctions, or ambiguous translated residues. A V3J clonotype was defined by an identical inferred V gene, J gene, and CDR3 amino acid sequence. Percentage overlap between repertoires was calculated by dividing the number of shared unique clonotypes by the size of the smaller repertoire. Richness of each repertoire was evaluated using RTK rarefaction, the Chao1 estimator, and Recon v2.1 estimates of unobserved clonotypes. OLGA was used to compute generation probabilities for all TCRbeta clonotypes that the gDNA method yielded from four donors. In its TCRdb copy, this immuneACCESS table keeps in-frame sequences only and misses some clones. Where compared with another copy, unresolved V genes explain less than half of these, and the others have no known cause. V and J calls and clone size are copied from that table; D and trimming were computed from the DNA. Recorded for this sample are some 2 million clones; roughly 94% of them occurred a single time. The biggest ten clones account for 0.13% of the sample.

Turning to this clone: Its target antigen remains unknown. No qualities accompany the bases; no much larger clone lies one base away.

From the germline V gene (reference sequence), CDR1 is MNHNY and CDR2 is SVGAGI. The trim is 4 bases for V and 0 bases for J, with a gap of 6 bases between the germline ends. The cysteine opens and the phenylalanine closes a CDR3 of 14 amino acids. The retained sequence is limited to the CDR3, 42 bases, with the frame set at the first base. What was sequenced was naive CD4+ T cells sorted from blood. Per the publication, the cell subset or site label means: CD45RA+ positively selected. The receptor chain draws on TRBV6-6 and TRBJ1-4; too little of a D gene remains to name it. The clonotype originates from a man aged 18 to 30 in good health. At the DNA level, the sequence is TGTGCCAGCAGTTGGACCTCAACTAATGAAAAACTGTTTTTT. It encodes CASSWTSTNEKLFF.